Below, 2 T cell receptor beta chains from the same sample are listed, as sequenced in a study of OX40 agonist ivuxolimab in advanced cancers. Using immunoSEQ multiplex PCR, the repertoire was profiled, and TCRdb retains in-frame clones only, with some absent. The table shows about 72,000 clones, with under 95% occurring only once. Specimen: CD4+ or CD8+ T cells sorted from blood, collected in a trial of the OX40 agonist ivuxolimab. The receptors come from an adult with an advanced solid tumor such as melanoma, head and neck, liver or kidney cancer.

The CDR3 is CASLRQIGAPGDEQFF. CDR3 DNA sequence: TGCGCCAGCCTGCGTCAAATTGGCGCTCCTGGGGATGAGCAGTTCTTC. The V call is TRBV4-3, the J call TRBJ2-1; D is uncertain. CDR3 length: 16 amino acids. Trimming stripped 8 bases from V and 8 bases from J, with 25 bases between. From germline, CDR1 is LGHNA and CDR2 YSLEER.

The genes are TRBV9 and TRBJ1-2; D ambiguous. V was trimmed by 5 bases and J by 8 bases, leaving 19 bases between them. The CDR3 totals 14 residues. From germline, CDR1 is SGDLS and CDR2 YYNGEE. The CDR3 sequence is CASRSDGLAGGYTF. CDR3 nucleotides: TGTGCCAGCAGATCCGACGGTCTCGCGGGGGGCTACACCTTC.